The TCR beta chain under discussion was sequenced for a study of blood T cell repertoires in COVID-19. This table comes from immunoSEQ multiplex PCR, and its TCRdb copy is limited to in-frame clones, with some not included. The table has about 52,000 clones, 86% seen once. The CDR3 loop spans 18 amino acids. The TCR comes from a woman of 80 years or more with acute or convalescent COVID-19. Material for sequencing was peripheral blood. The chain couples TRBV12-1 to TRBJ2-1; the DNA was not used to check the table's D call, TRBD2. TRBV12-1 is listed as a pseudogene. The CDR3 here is CASSFEACGSSSYNEQFF. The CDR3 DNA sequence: TGTGCCAGCAGCTTTGAGGCTTGCGGGAGCAGCTCCTACAATGAGCAGTTCTTC.